Below, 17 T cell receptor beta chains from the same sample are listed, as sequenced in a study of T-cell memory formation after mild COVID-19. One entry per CDR3 protein, called by TCRdb with MiXCR from the 5' RACE reads. The sample carries roughly 86,000 distinct CDR3 sequences, about 13% recorded once. Sequencing was carried out using PBMCs or a T cell subset sorted from them (not recorded which). The receptors were sampled from an adult woman who had mild COVID-19 (a few samples of this study predate the infection). Cell type and time point are not known.

In this sample, this clonotype turned up a few times. This sequence joins TRBV7-6 and TRBJ1-1; tentatively, D is TRBD1 (5 bases). The CDR3 loop spans 14 amino acids. Germline V gene data show CDR1 as SGHVS and CDR2 as FNYEAQ. With 5 bases removed from V and 1 base from J, the gap between germline ends came to 11 bases. The CDR3 loop reads CASSQGLANTEAFF. CDR3 nucleotides: TGTGCCAGCAGCCAGGGACTTGCGAACACTGAAGCTTTCTTT.

This clonotype was counted many times. The chain employs TRBV5-6 and TRBJ2-1, with 11 bases fitting TRBD2. The CDR3 runs 15 residues. V trimming: 0 bases; J trimming: 6 bases; junction bases outside the gene matches: 2. Germline CDR1 reads SGHDT; CDR2 reads YYEEEE. The CDR3 is CASSLELAGVNEQFF. Written as DNA, the CDR3 is TGTGCCAGCAGCTTGGAACTAGCGGGAGTCAATGAGCAGTTCTTC.

This clonotype was seen many times. The V call is TRBV15, the J call TRBJ2-7; D uncertain. The length of the CDR3 is 13 residues. V was clipped by 6 bases and J by 1 base, with 10 bases between them. Germline V gene data show CDR1 as LNHNV and CDR2 as YYDKDF (reference sequence). The CDR3 bases are TGTGCCACCAGTATGAAGGGATCCTACGAGCAGTACTTC. Translation gives CATSMKGSYEQYF.

V is TRBV9 and J is TRBJ1-2; 9 nucleotides match TRBD1. The CDR3 loop spans 17 amino acids. V trimming: 0 bases; J trimming: 1 base; junction bases outside the gene matches: 7. Germline values: CDR1 SGDLS, CDR2 YYNGEE. The CDR3 loop reads CASSVGGQGTVNYGYTF. The CDR3 nucleotides read TGTGCCAGCAGCGTAGGGGGACAGGGAACAGTTAACTATGGCTACACCTTC.

This clonotype has ten or more counts. This chain joins TRBV6-8 and TRBJ2-1; D is ambiguous. The germline gives CDR1 MNHGY, CDR2 SAAAGT. The CDR3 is 10 amino acids. The V end lost 8 bases, the J end lost 13 bases, and 12 bases lay between the germline ends. The CDR3 reads CASRPFTQFF. CDR3 DNA sequence: TGTGCCAGCCGCCCTTTCACCCAGTTCTTC.

This clonotype was counted between two and nine times. J is TRBJ2-7 and V is TRBV7-6; 7 bases match TRBD1. J lost 1 base, V lost 5 bases, and 5 bases had no gene match. Germline-derived CDR1 and CDR2 are SGHVS and FNYEAQ. This CDR3 spans 14 amino acids. CDR3 amino acids: CASSQGDRSYEQYF. CDR3 sequence (DNA): TGTGCCAGCAGCCAGGGGGACAGATCCTACGAGCAGTACTTC. The whole variable domain, filled in from reference TRBV7-6 and TRBJ2-7, reads GAGVSQSPRYKVTKRGQDVALRCDPISGHVSLYWYRQALGQGPEFLTYFNYEAQQDKSGLPNDRFSAERPEGSISTLTIQRTEQRDSAMYRCASSQGDRSYEQYFGPGTRLTVT.

The chain is built from TRBV4-2 and TRBJ2-3; possible D gene TRBD2, 5 bases. The CDR3 contains 16 residues. V lost 0 bases and J 1 base, leaving 11 bases between the germline ends. Germline assignment: CDR1 LGHNA and CDR2 YNFKEQ. The CDR3: CASSQDLALGTDTQYF. CDR3 coding DNA: TGTGCCAGCAGCCAAGATCTAGCATTGGGCACAGATACGCAGTATTTT.

This clonotype was seen only a few times. The chain has TRBV6-2 or TRBV6-3 and TRBJ2-4; 9 bases are a match to TRBD1. This CDR3 has 12 residues. Germline-derived CDR1 and CDR2 are MNHEY and SVGEGT. The ends lost 8 bases at V and 8 bases at J; junction bases unmatched: 4. This CDR3 is CASRQGVYIQYF. The CDR3 DNA reads TGTGCCAGCCGACAGGGGGTATACATTCAGTACTTC.

V and J are TRBV11-1 and TRBJ2-5, with TRBD2 identical over 7 bases. The germline V gene encodes CDR1 SGHAT and CDR2 FQDESV (reference sequence). The junction had 10 bases not matched to a gene; V was cut back by 1 base and J by 5 bases. This CDR3 has 16 residues. CDR3 sequence: CASSLDYSGNIETQYF. As DNA, the CDR3 is TGTGCCAGCAGCTTAGACTACAGCGGGAATATTGAGACCCAGTACTTC.

The CDR3 nucleotides are TGTGCCAGCAGCCTGGGACAGGGGTTGTCTGAGCAGTTCTTC. Its translation is CASSLGQGLSEQFF. J is TRBJ2-1 and V is TRBV5-4; TRBD1 matches 10 bases. CDR1 is SGHNT, CDR2 YYREEE, per germline (reference sequence). The V gene end was trimmed by 4 bases and the J gene end by 9 bases; junction bases not matched to a gene: 7. The CDR3 contains 14 residues.

CDR3 region: CAISDGTSGKLNEQFF. The DNA of the CDR3 is TGTGCCATCAGTGATGGGACTAGCGGGAAGTTAAACGAGCAGTTCTTC. J is TRBJ2-1 and V is TRBV10-3, with 13 bases lining up with TRBD2. Looked up from germline, CDR1 is ENHRY and CDR2 is SYGVKD. The CDR3 length is 16 residues. Unmatched junction bases numbered 9, after V lost 3 bases and J lost 10 bases.

The V gene is TRBV24-1, the J gene TRBJ2-1; 7 positions match TRBD2. CDR3 size: 18 residues. Germline trimming cut 4 bases from V and 4 bases from J; bases unmatched to any gene: 15. Germline values: CDR1 KGHDR, CDR2 SFDVKD. CDR3 in amino acids: CATSDSLVSGISYNEQFF. The CDR3 DNA is TGTGCCACCAGTGACTCCCTTGTAAGCGGGATTAGTTACAATGAGCAGTTCTTC.

A few counts support this clonotype. J is TRBJ1-1 and V is TRBV2, with 9 bases that match TRBD1. Germline CDR1 SNHLY, CDR2 FYNNEI. Trimming took 3 bases from V and 3 from J; bases not matched to a gene: 2. The CDR3 loop spans 14 amino acids. The CDR3 spells CASSEGQGYTEAFF. CDR3 in DNA: TGTGCCAGCAGTGAGGGACAGGGATACACTGAAGCTTTCTTT.

The J gene is TRBJ2-1, the V gene TRBV7-9; D assignment may be TRBD1 or TRBD2 (5 bases each). Per germline, CDR1 SEHNR and CDR2 FQNEAQ (reference sequence). This CDR3 region has 12 residues. V was pared by 7 bases and J by 10 bases, with 14 bases between. Here the CDR3 DNA reads TGTGCCAGCATCCAAGTCGAGGGGGAGCAGTTCTTC. As protein: CASIQVEGEQFF. Full variable domain (remainder filled in from reference TRBV7-9 and TRBJ2-1): DTGVSQNPRHKITKRGQNVTFRCDPISEHNRLYWYRQTLGQGPEFLTYFQNEAQLEKSRLLSDRFSAERPKGSFSTLEIQRTEQGDSAMYLCASIQVEGEQFFGPGTRLTVL.

This sequence joins TRBV5-1 and TRBJ1-4; 7 bases agree with TRBD1. V was pared by 4 bases and J by 8 bases, with 5 bases of the junction left unmatched. The CDR3 totals 13 residues. CDR1 and CDR2 (germline): SGHRS, YFSETQ. The CDR3 spells CASSDREDEKLFF. The CDR3 nucleotides read TGCGCCAGCAGCGACAGGGAGGACGAAAAACTGTTTTTT.

V and J are TRBV5-1 and TRBJ2-5; D assignment may be TRBD1 or TRBD2 (5 bases each). CDR3 length: 19 residues. Between the trimmed V and J ends, which lost 4 bases and 1 base, there was a span of 26 bases. Germline V gene data show CDR1 as SGHRS and CDR2 as YFSETQ. This chain's CDR3 is CASSQYPISEGTFQETQYF. The CDR3 DNA reads as TGCGCCAGCAGCCAATACCCTATATCTGAGGGGACCTTCCAAGAGACCCAGTACTTC.

The chain employs TRBV6-4 and TRBJ2-1, with 12 nucleotides matching TRBD2. The CDR3 has 16 amino acids. Germline V lookup: CDR1 MRHNA, CDR2 SNTAGT. J gave up 4 bases and V 2 bases, and 3 bases lay outside the gene matches. The CDR3 DNA follows: TGTGCCAGCAGTGACGGCGGACTAGCGGGGTACAATGAGCAGTTCTTC. As protein: CASSDGGLAGYNEQFF.